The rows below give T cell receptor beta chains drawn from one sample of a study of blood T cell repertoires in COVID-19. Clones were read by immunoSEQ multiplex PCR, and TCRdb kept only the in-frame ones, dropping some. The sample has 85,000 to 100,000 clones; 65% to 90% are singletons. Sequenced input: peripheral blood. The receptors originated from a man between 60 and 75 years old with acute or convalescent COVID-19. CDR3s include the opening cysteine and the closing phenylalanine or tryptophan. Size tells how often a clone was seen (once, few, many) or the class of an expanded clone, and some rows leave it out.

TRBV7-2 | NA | CASSLVGTSSNIQYF
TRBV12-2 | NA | CASRLSLWAPYEQYF
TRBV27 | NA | CASSRSTGGIRGEQYF
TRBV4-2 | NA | CASSQEWNGAGNDYGYTF
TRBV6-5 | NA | CASSQNRGQPQHF
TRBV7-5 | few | CARSFERLFTYEQYF
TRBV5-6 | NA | CASSPLGRAGYNEQFF
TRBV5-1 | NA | CASSLGQINEQYF
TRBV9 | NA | CASSVGLAGGIETQYF
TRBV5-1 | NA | CASSGDSQETQYF
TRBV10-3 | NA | CAISQLAYKETQYF
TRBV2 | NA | CASSGTGGDYGYTF
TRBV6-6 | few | CASRGVWVDEAFF
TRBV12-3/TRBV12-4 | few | CASSLRLAEAFF
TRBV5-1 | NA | CASSLQGNADTQYF
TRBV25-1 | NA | CASRAGMTSYNEQFF
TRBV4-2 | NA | CASSPEGAGLREEQYF
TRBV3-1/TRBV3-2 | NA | CASSQGMRGTQYF
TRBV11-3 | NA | CASSLGQDTEAFF
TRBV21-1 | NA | CASSKEPGQGDQTVTGELFF
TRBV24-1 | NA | CATSQGSEQFF
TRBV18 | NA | CASSPGLLETQYF
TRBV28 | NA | CASITDRERNTIYF
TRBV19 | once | CASSIVAGGSGANVLTF
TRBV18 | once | CASSLTGPATGELFF
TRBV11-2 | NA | CASSLSLGAHRNEKLFF
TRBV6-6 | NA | CASSYGPNQPQHF
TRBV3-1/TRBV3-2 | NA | CASSRSGLVQETQYF
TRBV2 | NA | CARTGTANTGELFF
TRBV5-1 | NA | CASSFPSGQDSSYNEQFF
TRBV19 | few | CASRQANSGNTIYF
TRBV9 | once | CASSVVGGTGELFF
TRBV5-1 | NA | CASSPQGFTEAFF
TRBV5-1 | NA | CASSLKLPISTDTQYF
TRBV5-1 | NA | CASSPSGSGDTQYF
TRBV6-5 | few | CASKRGAGDTIYF
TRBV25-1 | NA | CASSIRDRGKLFF
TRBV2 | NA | CASSLTSGSYNEQFF
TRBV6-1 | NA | CASSEQEGRYEQYF
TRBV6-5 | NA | CASWGQGENSPLHF
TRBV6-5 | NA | CASSSRWGVTLHF
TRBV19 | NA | CASSLSTPRQPQHF
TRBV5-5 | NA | CASSSYGTGGFTGELFF
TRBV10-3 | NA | CAIREAGGPGETQYF
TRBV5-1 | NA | CASSLTDRGNTEAFF
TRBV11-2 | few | CASSLGVLGAPTNYGYTF
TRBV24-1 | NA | CATSAVSENEQFF
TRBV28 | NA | CATHVSNRDQPQHF
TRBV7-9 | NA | CASSHSGQGAYEQYF